This T cell receptor beta chain was obtained from a study of blood T cell repertoires in COVID-19. Overall study context: T cells, B-cell-depleted T cells, or PBMCs supplied cDNA or gDNA.

The CDR3 is made up of 15 amino acids. Germline CDR1 SGHDN, CDR2 FVKESK. V shed 1 base and J shed 2 bases, with 11 bases lying between them. Source study methods: For nucleated cells, counts were estimated from reference gene primer amplification. The method was immunoSEQ multiplex PCR; TCRdb's version includes in-frame clones alone and lacks a portion of them. That table gives V, J and clone size, and the DNA gave D and trimming. The sample comprises approximately 39,000 clones, about nine tenths of which are singletons, and about 24% rests with the top ten. Material: peripheral blood. The rearrangement joins TRBV14 to TRBJ1-2; D unclear. This sequence was found in a man between 50 and 59 years old with active or convalescent COVID-19. The CDR3 spells CASSQAPAVNYGYTF. CDR3 sequence (DNA): TGTGCCAGCAGCCAAGCCCCCGCGGTGAACTATGGCTACACCTTC. Based on the CDR3 plus reference TRBV14 and TRBJ1-2, the full variable domain is EAGVTQFPSHSVIEKGQTVTLRCDPISGHDNLYWYRRVMGKEIKFLLHFVKESKQDESGMPNNRFLAERTGGTYSTLKVQPAELEDSGVYFCASSQAPAVNYGYTFGSGTRLTVV.